These 6 T cell receptor beta chains were sequenced from one sample in a study of T cell changes during pregnancy in multiple sclerosis. Profiling relied on immunoSEQ multiplex PCR, and the TCRdb table lists in-frame clones only, not all of them. Altogether about 50,000 clones are present, approximately 90% being singletons, with the ten largest covering 0.39%. Material: CD4+ T cells from peripheral blood mononuclear cells, obtained after pregnancy. The receptors were sampled from a female donor with multiple sclerosis, enrolled in a pregnancy study.

The chain joins TRBV6-1 to TRBJ2-5; D not certain. V was clipped by 5 bases and J by 5 bases, with 12 bases between them. The germline V gene encodes CDR1 MNHNS and CDR2 SASEGT. The CDR3 is 13 residues long. CDR3 nucleotides: TGTGCCAGCAGTCCCCCCCAGAGGGAGACCCAGTACTTC. It yields the protein CASSPPQRETQYF.

The sample holds a few counts of this clone. V gene TRBV21-1 combines with J gene TRBJ2-7; TRBD2 is the table's D call, not checked against the DNA. TRBV21-1 is an annotated pseudogene. CDR3 length: 15 amino acids. CDR3 protein: CASSNRLAYSYEQYF. The CDR3, as DNA: TGTGCCAGCAGCAACCGACTAGCGTATTCCTACGAGCAGTACTTC.

With respect to this clone: A much larger clone is a single base away; this may be a read error. This rearrangement joins TRBV2 to TRBJ1-2; 7 bases agree with TRBD1. The trim removed 5 bases at V and 2 bases at J, leaving 2 bases unmatched. The germline CDR1 and CDR2 sequences are SNHLY and FYNNEI. This CDR3 is 13 amino acids long. CDR3 coding DNA: TGTGCCAGCAGTCCACAGGGGAACTATGGCTACACCTTC. This encodes CASSPQGNYGYTF. Full variable domain (remainder filled in from reference TRBV2 and TRBJ1-2): EPEVTQTPSHQVTQMGQEVILRCVPISNHLYFYWYRQILGQKVEFLVSFYNNEISEKSEIFDDQFSVERPDGSNFTLKIRSTKLEDSAMYFCASSPQGNYGYTFGSGTRLTVV.

The sample holds one count of this clone. The rearrangement links TRBV15 to TRBJ1-1; 8 bases are a match to TRBD1. V dropped 1 base and J dropped 12; count of bases not matched to a gene: 7. The V gene's germline CDR1 is LNHNV and CDR2 YYDKDF (reference sequence). The CDR3 totals 13 residues. The CDR3 here is CATSRAGQGKTFF. For the CDR3, the DNA is TGTGCCACCAGCAGAGCCGGACAGGGCAAGACTTTCTTT.

CDR3 amino acids: CASSVGRGGVGEQYF. The CDR3 nucleotides are TGTGCCAGCAGCGTAGGACGGGGCGGGGTCGGCGAGCAGTACTTC. V and J are TRBV9 and TRBJ2-7; a possible D gene is TRBD2 (6 bases). The CDR3 spans 15 residues. The V and J ends lost 0 bases and 6 bases respectively, with 16 bases between them. Germline V gives CDR1 SGDLS, CDR2 YYNGEE.

The V gene is TRBV7-6, the J gene TRBJ2-3, with TRBD2 identical over 8 bases. V shed 5 bases, J shed 3 bases, and the junction held 7 bases outside the gene matches. The CDR3 contains 15 residues. CDR1 and CDR2 from the germline V gene are SGHVS and FNYEAQ. The chain's CDR3 is CASSLSGIVTDTQYF. CDR3 in DNA: TGTGCCAGCAGCCTTAGCGGGATAGTGACAGATACGCAGTATTTT.